The present T cell receptor beta chain was sequenced within a study of shared clonotypes between healthy human individuals. Study results and caveats: Clonotypes that were shared across four donors made up around 5% of naive CD4 clonotypes.

About this clone itself: No antigen is known for it. The sample has other DNA sequences that encode this CDR3 too.

Nashville, Tennessee was home to all donors, who were Caucasian adults. The investigators split CD4+ cells into a CD45RA+ naive subset and a CD45RA-negative memory subset. CDR1 and CDR2 (germline): SGDLS, YYNGEE. V was cut by 0 bases and J by 1 base, with 10 bases left in between. The CDR3 covers 15 residues. Investigators spread the genomic DNA of each subset evenly over several immunoSEQ plates. The method was immunoSEQ multiplex PCR; TCRdb's version includes in-frame clones alone and lacks a portion of them. The table includes about 1 million clones, about 75% detected once. The origin of this receptor is a man between 18 and 29 years old in good health. Sequenced material: memory CD4+ T cells sorted from blood. Subset: CD45RA-negative fraction. V usage is TRBV9 and J usage is TRBJ2-5; TRBD2 might be the D (5 bases). CDR3 sequence reads: CASSVAGGPQETQYF. Written as DNA, the CDR3 is TGTGCCAGCAGCGTAGCCGGCGGGCCCCAAGAGACCCAGTACTTC. The full variable domain, its missing parts supplied by reference TRBV9 and TRBJ2-5, is DSGVTQTPKHLITATGQRVTLRCSPRSGDLSVYWYQQSLDQGLQFLIQYYNGEERAKGNILERFSAQQFPDLHSELNLSSLELGDSALYFCASSVAGGPQETQYFGPGTRLLVL.